The rows below give T cell receptor beta chains drawn from one sample of a study of blood T cell repertoires in COVID-19. Generated by immunoSEQ multiplex PCR, the TCRdb table keeps only in-frame clones and is missing some. The profile covers 200,000 to 300,000 clones, with 88% appearing a single time and around 0.99% taken by the ten largest. Sequences were obtained from peripheral blood. Receptor source: a woman aged 40 to 55 who had recovered from COVID-19. The CDR3 runs from the conserved cysteine through the conserved F or W.

J	V	CDR3
TRBJ2-5	TRBV24-1	CATSGGGQETQYF
TRBJ1-6	TRBV5-1	CASSLEGQGPYNSPLHF
TRBJ2-2	TRBV30	CAWSRGQGTGELFF
TRBJ1-1	TRBV12-5	CASANLQGRDTEAFF
TRBJ1-2	TRBV7-2	CASSSGTGPYGYTF
TRBJ1-1	TRBV10-1	CASSEFRGVSEAFF
TRBJ2-4	TRBV5-4	CASSEGGGKNIQYF
TRBJ1-1	TRBV18	CASSPPGQGEAFF
TRBJ2-1	TRBV7-6	CASSPVSPNYNEQFF
TRBJ1-1	TRBV29-1	CNLIPGQGMAFF
TRBJ2-3	TRBV5-1	CASSPGLAEPGDTQYF
TRBJ1-2	TRBV4-1	CASSQGVPGSLRYGYTF
TRBJ1-2	TRBV15	CATSGGGTSYGYTF
TRBJ1-1	TRBV29-1	CSVEGPPGRALNTEAFF
TRBJ1-4	TRBV5-4	CASSSEPREKLFF
TRBJ1-2	TRBV16	CASSQSRAPTGYTF
TRBJ2-1	TRBV7-8	CASSRGGEQFF
TRBJ1-1	TRBV4-3	CASSRGRTNTEAFF
TRBJ2-3	TRBV5-6	CASSLAGVNTDTQYF
TRBJ2-2	TRBV20-1	CSAPGAGELFF
TRBJ2-1	TRBV5-1	CASSLRLAGGEQFF
TRBJ1-4	TRBV7-9	CASSFWGLATNEKLFF
TRBJ2-1	TRBV11-2	CASSFRRSSGRAEQFF
TRBJ2-6	TRBV9	CASSPRDSHESGANVLTF
TRBJ1-6	TRBV10-3	CAISESMARNSPLHF
TRBJ1-1	TRBV30	CAWRGQGRNTEAFF
TRBJ2-1	TRBV7-2	CASSQGSGRFNEQFF
TRBJ2-1	TRBV9	CASSPRGSGSAYNEQFF
TRBJ1-2	TRBV3-1/TRBV3-2	CASSQGHDRHVGYTF
TRBJ2-1	TRBV2	CASDRGLVNEQFF
TRBJ2-5	TRBV24-1	CATSDPGTSGSRETQYF
TRBJ2-1	TRBV7-8	CASSPTGTWGNEQFF
TRBJ1-2	TRBV5-6	CASSPGHNRGYGYTF
TRBJ2-2	TRBV7-2	CASSPAGAGELFF
TRBJ2-1	TRBV7-6	CASSPLTGGNYNEQFF
TRBJ1-1	TRBV27	CASRVGGTEAFF
TRBJ2-5	TRBV7-2	CASSSSGMTSGRAETQYF
TRBJ1-1	TRBV7-2	CASSPRGQNTEAFF
TRBJ2-7	TRBV27	CASSSDRKRYF
TRBJ1-1	TRBV6-2/TRBV6-3	CASSGLLEAFF
TRBJ2-5	TRBV27	CASRGTSGRRETQYF
TRBJ2-3	TRBV11-2	CASSLGGGTQYF
TRBJ2-4	TRBV7-9	CASSLGPGDIQYF
TRBJ2-1	TRBV15	CATSSAQGDRGKNEQFF
TRBJ1-4	TRBV11-2	CASSRGGTPGEKLFF
TRBJ1-2	TRBV6-5	CASSPGTGWWNGYTF
TRBJ1-1	TRBV11-2	CASSLGAGVTTEAFF
TRBJ2-7	TRBV9	CASSGGGSEQYF
TRBJ2-5	TRBV6-6	CASSLPLAGYQETQYF
TRBJ1-2	TRBV29-1	CSVVGDKPYGYTF
TRBJ2-3	TRBV6-5	CASSYSAGPADTQYF